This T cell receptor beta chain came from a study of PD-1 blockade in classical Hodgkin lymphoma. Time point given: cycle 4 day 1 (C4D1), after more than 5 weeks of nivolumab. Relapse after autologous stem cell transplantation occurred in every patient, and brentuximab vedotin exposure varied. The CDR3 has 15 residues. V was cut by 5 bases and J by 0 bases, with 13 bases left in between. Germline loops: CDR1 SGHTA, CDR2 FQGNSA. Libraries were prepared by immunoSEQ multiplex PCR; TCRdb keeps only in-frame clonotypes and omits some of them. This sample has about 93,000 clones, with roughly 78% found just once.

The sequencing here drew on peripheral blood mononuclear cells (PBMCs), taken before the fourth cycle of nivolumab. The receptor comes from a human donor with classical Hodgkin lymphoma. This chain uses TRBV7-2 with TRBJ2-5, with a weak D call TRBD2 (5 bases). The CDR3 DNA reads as TGTGCCAGCAGCCCTAGCCGTCTCTACCAAGAGACCCAGTACTTC. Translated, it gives CASSPSRLYQETQYF.